This T cell receptor beta chain was documented in a study of blood T cell repertoires in COVID-19. Study overall: Samples taken during acute and convalescent COVID-19 were collected in the United States, Italy and Spain. Nucleic acid was either cDNA or gDNA, and it came from T cells, B-cell-depleted T cells, or PBMCs.

The germline V gene encodes CDR1 MNHEY and CDR2 SMNVEV (reference sequence). The CDR3 is made up of 14 amino acids. J was trimmed by 3 bases and V by 3 bases; bases with no gene match: 5. The authors' processing: Amplification of reference gene primers was used by the study to estimate nucleated cell counts. This table comes from immunoSEQ multiplex PCR, and its TCRdb copy is limited to in-frame clones, with some not included. V and J calls and clone size are copied from that table; D and trimming were computed from the DNA. Here the sample spans 100,000 to 150,000 clones, around 86% being singletons.

Sequenced sample: peripheral blood. The chain combines TRBV27 with TRBJ2-7; 7 positions agree with TRBD2. The sequence was collected from an older man with active or convalescent COVID-19. This chain's CDR3 is CASSFGGRGYEQYF. For the CDR3, the DNA is TGTGCCAGCAGTTTTGGCGGGAGAGGCTACGAGCAGTACTTC.